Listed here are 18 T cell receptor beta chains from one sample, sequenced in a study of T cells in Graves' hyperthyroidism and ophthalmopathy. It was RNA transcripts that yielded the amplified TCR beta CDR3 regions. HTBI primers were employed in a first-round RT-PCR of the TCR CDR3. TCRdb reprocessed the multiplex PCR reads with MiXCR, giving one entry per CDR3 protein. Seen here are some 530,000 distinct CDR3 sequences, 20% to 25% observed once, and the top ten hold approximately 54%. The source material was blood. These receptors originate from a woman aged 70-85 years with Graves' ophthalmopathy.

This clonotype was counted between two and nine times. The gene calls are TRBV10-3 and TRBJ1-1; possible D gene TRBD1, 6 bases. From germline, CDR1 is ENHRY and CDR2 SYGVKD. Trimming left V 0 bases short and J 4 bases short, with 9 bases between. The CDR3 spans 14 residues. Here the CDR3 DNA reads TGTGCCATCAGTGAGTCGGACAGATCCACTGAAGCTTTCTTT. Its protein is CAISESDRSTEAFF.

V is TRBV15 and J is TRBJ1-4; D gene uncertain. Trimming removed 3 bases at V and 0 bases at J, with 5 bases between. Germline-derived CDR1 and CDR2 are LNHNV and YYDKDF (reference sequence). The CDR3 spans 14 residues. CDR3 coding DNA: TGTGCCACCAGCAGGGAACCAACTAATGAAAAACTGTTTTTT. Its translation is CATSREPTNEKLFF.

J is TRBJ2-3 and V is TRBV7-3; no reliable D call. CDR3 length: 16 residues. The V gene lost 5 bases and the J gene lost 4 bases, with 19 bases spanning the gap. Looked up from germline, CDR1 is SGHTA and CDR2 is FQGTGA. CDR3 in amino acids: CASSAGLSHYSDTQYF. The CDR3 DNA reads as TGTGCCAGCAGCGCCGGGCTTAGTCATTACTCAGATACGCAGTATTTT.

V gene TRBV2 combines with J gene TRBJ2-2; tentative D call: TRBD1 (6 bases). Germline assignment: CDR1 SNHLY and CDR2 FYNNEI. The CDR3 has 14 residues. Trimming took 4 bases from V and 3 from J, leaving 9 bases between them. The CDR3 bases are TGTGCCAGCAGTGGGGACACCTACACCGGGGAGCTGTTTTTT. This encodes CASSGDTYTGELFF.

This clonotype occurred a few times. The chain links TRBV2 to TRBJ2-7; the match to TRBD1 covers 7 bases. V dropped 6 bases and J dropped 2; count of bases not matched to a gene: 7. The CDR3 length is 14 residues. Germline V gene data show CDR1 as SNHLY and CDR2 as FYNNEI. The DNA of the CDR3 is TGTGCCAGCAGAGCCGGACAGGCTGCCTACGAGCAGTACTTC. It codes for CASRAGQAAYEQYF.

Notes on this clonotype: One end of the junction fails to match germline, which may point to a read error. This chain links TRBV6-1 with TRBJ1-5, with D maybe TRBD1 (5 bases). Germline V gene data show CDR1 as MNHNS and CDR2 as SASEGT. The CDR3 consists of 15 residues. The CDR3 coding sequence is TGTGCCAGCAGGGGCGGGACGGGCCACAATCAGCCCCGGCATTTT. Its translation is CASRGGTGHNQPRHF.

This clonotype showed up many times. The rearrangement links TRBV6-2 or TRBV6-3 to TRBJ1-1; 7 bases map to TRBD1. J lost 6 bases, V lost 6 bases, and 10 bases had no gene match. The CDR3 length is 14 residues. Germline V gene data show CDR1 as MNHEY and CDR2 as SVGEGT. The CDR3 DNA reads TGTGCCAGCAGAACCGGGACAGCTACGGCTGAAGCTTTCTTT. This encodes CASRTGTATAEAFF.

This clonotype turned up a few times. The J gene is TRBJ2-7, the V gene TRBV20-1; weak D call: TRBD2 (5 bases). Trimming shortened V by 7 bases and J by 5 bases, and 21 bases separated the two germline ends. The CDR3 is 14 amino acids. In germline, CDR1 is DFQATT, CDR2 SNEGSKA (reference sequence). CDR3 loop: CSVDPRTDGHEQYF. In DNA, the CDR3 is TGCAGTGTAGACCCCCGGACTGATGGGCACGAGCAGTACTTC.

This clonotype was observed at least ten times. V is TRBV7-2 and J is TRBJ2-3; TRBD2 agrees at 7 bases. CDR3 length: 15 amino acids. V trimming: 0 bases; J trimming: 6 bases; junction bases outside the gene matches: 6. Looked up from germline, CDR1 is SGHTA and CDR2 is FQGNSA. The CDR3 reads CASSLASGGLDTQYF. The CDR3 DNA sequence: TGTGCCAGCAGCTTAGCGTCGGGAGGCTTGGATACGCAGTATTTT.

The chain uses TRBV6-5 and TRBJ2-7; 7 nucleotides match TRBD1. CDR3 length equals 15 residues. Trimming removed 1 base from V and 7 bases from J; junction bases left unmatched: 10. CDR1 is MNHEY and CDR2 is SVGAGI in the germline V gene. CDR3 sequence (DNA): TGTGCCAGCAGTTACTTACTTGAGGGGGCCGGGGAGCAGTACTTC. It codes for CASSYLLEGAGEQYF.

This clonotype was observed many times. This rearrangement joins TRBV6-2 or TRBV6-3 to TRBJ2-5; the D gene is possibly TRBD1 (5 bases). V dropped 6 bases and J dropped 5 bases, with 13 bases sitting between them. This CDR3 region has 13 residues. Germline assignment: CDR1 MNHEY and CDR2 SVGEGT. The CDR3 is CASSPVGQETQYF. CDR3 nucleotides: TGTGCCAGCAGCCCGGTGGGGCAGGAGACCCAGTACTTC.

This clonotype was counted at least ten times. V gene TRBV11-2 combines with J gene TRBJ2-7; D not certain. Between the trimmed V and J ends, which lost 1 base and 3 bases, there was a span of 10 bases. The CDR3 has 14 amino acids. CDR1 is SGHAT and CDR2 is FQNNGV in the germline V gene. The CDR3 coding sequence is TGTGCCAGCAGCTTAGGTGGGAAGGGCTACGAGCAGTACTTC. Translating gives CASSLGGKGYEQYF.

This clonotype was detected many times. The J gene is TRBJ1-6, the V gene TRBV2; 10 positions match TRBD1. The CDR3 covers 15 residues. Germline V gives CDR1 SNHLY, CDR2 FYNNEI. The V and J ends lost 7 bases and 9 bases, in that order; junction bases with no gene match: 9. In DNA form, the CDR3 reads TGTGCCAGCACTCGTAGACAGGGGGCGAGTTCACCCCTCCACTTT. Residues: CASTRRQGASSPLHF. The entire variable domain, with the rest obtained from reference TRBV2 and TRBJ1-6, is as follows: EPEVTQTPSHQVTQMGQEVILRCVPISNHLYFYWYRQILGQKVEFLVSFYNNEISEKSEIFDDQFSVERPDGSNFTLKIRSTKLEDSAMYFCASTRRQGASSPLHFGNGTRLTVT.

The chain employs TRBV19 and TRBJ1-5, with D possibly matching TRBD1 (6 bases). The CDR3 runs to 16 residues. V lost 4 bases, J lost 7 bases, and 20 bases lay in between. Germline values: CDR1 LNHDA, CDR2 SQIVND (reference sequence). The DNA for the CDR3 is TGTGCCAGTAGTACGGGTAGGACAGTCCTTGGGCAGCCCCAGCATTTT. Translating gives CASSTGRTVLGQPQHF.

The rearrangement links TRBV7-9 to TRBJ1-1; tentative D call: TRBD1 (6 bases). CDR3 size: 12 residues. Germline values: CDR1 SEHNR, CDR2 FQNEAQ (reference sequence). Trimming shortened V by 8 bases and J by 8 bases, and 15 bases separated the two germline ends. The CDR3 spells CASDQPGTEAFF. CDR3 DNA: TGTGCCAGCGACCAACCCGGGACAGAAGCTTTCTTT.

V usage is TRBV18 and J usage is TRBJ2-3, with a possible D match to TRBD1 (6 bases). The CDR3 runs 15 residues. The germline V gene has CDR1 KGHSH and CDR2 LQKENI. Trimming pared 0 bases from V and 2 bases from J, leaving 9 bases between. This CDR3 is CASSPPGGATDTQYF. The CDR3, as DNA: TGTGCCAGCTCACCACCAGGGGGAGCCACAGATACGCAGTATTTT.

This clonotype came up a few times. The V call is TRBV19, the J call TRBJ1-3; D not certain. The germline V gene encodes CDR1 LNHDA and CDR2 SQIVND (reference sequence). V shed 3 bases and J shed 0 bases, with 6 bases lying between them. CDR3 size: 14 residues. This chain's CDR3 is CASSMLASGNTIYF. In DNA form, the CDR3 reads TGTGCCAGTAGTATGCTGGCCTCTGGAAACACCATATATTTT. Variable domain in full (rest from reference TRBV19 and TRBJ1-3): DGGITQSPKYLFRKEGQNVTLSCEQNLNHDAMYWYRQDPGQGLRLIYYSQIVNDFQKGDIAEGYSVSREKKESFPLTVTSAQKNPTAFYLCASSMLASGNTIYFGEGSWLTVV.

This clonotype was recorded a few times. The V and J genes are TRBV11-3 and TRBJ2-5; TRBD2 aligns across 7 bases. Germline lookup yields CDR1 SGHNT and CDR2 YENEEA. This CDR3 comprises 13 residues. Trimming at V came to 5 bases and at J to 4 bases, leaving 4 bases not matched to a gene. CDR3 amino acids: CASSPASGETQYF. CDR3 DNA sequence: TGTGCCAGCAGCCCAGCTAGCGGAGAGACCCAGTACTTC.